This T cell receptor (beta chain) appears in the sequencing data of a study of radiation and T cells in renal cell carcinoma. Study details: Nephrectomy followed 15 Gy stereotactic body radiation by 4 weeks. Overall study results and limits: Without pretreatment biopsies, baseline tumor clonotype presence was undetermined.

This sample's time point: baseline pretreatment blood. Specified treatment: 15 Gy SBRT to primary tumor, nephrectomy 4 weeks later. Blood was sampled at baseline, 2 weeks and 4 weeks after SBRT. Clear cell pathology was present in this patient's renal cell carcinoma. For this clone: Its antigen is undetermined.

Assay: immunoSEQ multiplex PCR; the TCRdb copy retains only in-frame clones and omits some. Seen here are about 140,000 clones, roughly 80% observed once, and the top ten hold 20% to 25%. V was pared by 3 bases and J by 6 bases, with 12 bases between. Germline V gives CDR1 WNHNN, CDR2 SYGVQD (reference sequence). The CDR3 has 15 residues. The sequenced sample was blood, obtained from a patient whose treatment included radiotherapy and nephrectomy. The clonotype originates from a woman between 50 and 59 years old with renal cell carcinoma. This chain joins TRBV10-1 and TRBJ1-6; the D gene is possibly TRBD1 (5 bases). CDR3 DNA sequence: TGCGCCAGCAGTGAAAAAGTTGGGGGTAATTCACCCCTCCACTTT. This codes for CASSEKVGGNSPLHF.